This TCR beta chain was sequenced for a study of T cell responses to AZD1222 COVID-19 vaccine. As concerns this clone: Its cognate antigen is unknown.

Method: immunoSEQ multiplex PCR; TCRdb's copy keeps in-frame clones and lacks some. The top ten hold about 3.7% of the sample, which has around 94,000 clones, 85% to 90% seen once. J lost 4 bases, V lost 4 bases, and 6 bases had no gene match. Germline V lookup: CDR1 LGHNA, CDR2 YSLEER. CDR3 size: 14 residues. General study findings and limits: Two AZD1222 doses significantly raised spike-specific TCR breadth and depth over controls.

The input for sequencing was peripheral blood, taken on day 0 of AZD1222 vaccination. The genes are TRBV4-3 and TRBJ1-1; 7 nucleotides agree with TRBD1. The TCR sequence derives from an adult in good health. CDR3 amino acids: CASSPQGRSTEAFF. CDR3 nucleotide sequence: TGCGCCAGCAGCCCACAGGGGAGGAGCACTGAAGCTTTCTTT.